The 7 T cell receptor beta chains reported below all come from one sample, sequenced in a study of T cell responses to AZD1222 COVID-19 vaccine. Using immunoSEQ multiplex PCR, the repertoire was profiled, and TCRdb retains in-frame clones only, with some absent. The sample comprises 120,000 or so clones, about nine tenths of which are singletons, and around 7.8% rests with the top ten. The sequenced sample was peripheral blood, obtained on day 0 of AZD1222 vaccination. The receptors come from an adult in good health.

The chain joins TRBV19 to TRBJ2-1; D remains ambiguous. The V end lost 6 bases, the J end lost 6 bases, and 18 bases lay between the germline ends. The germline gives CDR1 LNHDA, CDR2 SQIVND (reference sequence). The CDR3 runs to 15 residues. The DNA of the CDR3 is TGTGCCAGTAGCCCTATAAGAACCGGTTTCAATGAGCAGTTCTTC. This encodes CASSPIRTGFNEQFF.

The chain links TRBV6-2 or TRBV6-3 to TRBJ2-4, with TRBD2 as a possible D gene (5 bases). CDR1 and CDR2 (germline): MNHEY, SVGEGT. CDR3 length equals 14 residues. V shed 5 bases and J shed 7 bases, with 15 bases lying between them. The CDR3 region is CASSQDLPGNIQYF. DNA of the CDR3: TGTGCCAGCAGTCAGGACCTACCGGGGAACATTCAGTACTTC.

The rearrangement links TRBV4-1 to TRBJ2-5, with 12 bases aligning to TRBD2. The V and J ends lost 4 bases and 2 bases, in that order; junction bases with no gene match: 11. Germline V gene lookup returns CDR1 MGHRA and CDR2 YSYEKL. The length of the CDR3 is 18 residues. DNA for the CDR3: TGCGCCAGCAGCCCGCTAGCGGGAGGGCCGAGATCTCAAGAGACCCAGTACTTC. This gives the protein CASSPLAGGPRSQETQYF.

V and J are TRBV7-2 and TRBJ2-5; 13 bases are shared with TRBD2. The germline V gene encodes CDR1 SGHTA and CDR2 FQGNSA. The CDR3 extends over 15 amino acids. With 5 bases clipped from V and 4 bases from J, the junction kept 4 bases outside the gene matches. The CDR3 reads CASSRTSGSSETQYF. In DNA form, the CDR3 reads TGTGCCAGCAGCCGGACTAGCGGGAGTTCAGAGACCCAGTACTTC.

The V and J genes are TRBV6-5 and TRBJ1-2, with a weak D call TRBD1 (5 bases). The CDR3 is made up of 15 amino acids. Germline V lookup: CDR1 MNHEY, CDR2 SVGAGI. V lost 2 bases, J lost 8 bases, and 18 bases lay in between. CDR3 amino acids: CASSYDAGPRLGYTF. The CDR3 DNA reads as TGTGCCAGCAGTTACGACGCGGGGCCGCGCTTGGGCTACACCTTC.

The CDR3 nucleotides are TGTGCCAGCAGCCGGGACAGGGTCGGGGAAAACATTCAGTACTTC. It yields the protein CASSRDRVGENIQYF. The J gene is TRBJ2-4, the V gene TRBV2; TRBD1 aligns across 9 bases. Germline CDR1 and CDR2: SNHLY and FYNNEI. The CDR3 runs 15 residues. V was pared by 6 bases and J by 5 bases, with 8 bases of the junction left unmatched.

The chain links TRBV6-1 to TRBJ1-1; D gene ambiguous. Germline CDR1 reads MNHNS; CDR2 reads SASEGT. CDR3 size: 10 residues. Between the trimmed V and J ends, which lost 6 bases and 1 base, there was a span of 0 bases. CDR3 residues: CASRNTEAFF. The CDR3, as DNA: TGTGCCAGCAGGAACACTGAAGCTTTCTTT.